A selection of T cell receptor beta chains follows, all from one sample in a study of blood T cell repertoires in COVID-19. Using immunoSEQ multiplex PCR, the repertoire was profiled, and TCRdb retains in-frame clones only, with some absent. The table includes 84,000 or so clones, about 73% detected once. Sequencing input: peripheral blood. These receptors came from a man aged 55 to 70 with COVID-19, enrolled during active disease. CDR3s include the opening cysteine and the closing phenylalanine or tryptophan. The D gene is left open where the match is weak. Clone size, where shown, is once, few, many, or a class for clones that have expanded.

clone size: once
J gene: TRBJ2-3
V gene: TRBV19
D gene: TRBD2
CDR3 DNA: TGTGCCAGTATGGGACTAGCGGGGGGGCGAGGAGATACGCAGTATTTT
CDR3 protein: CASMGLAGGRGDTQYF

clone size: NA
J gene: TRBJ1-4
V gene: TRBV2
D gene: NA
CDR3 DNA: TGTGCCAGCAGTGGTCAGGGATCTCGTGAAAAACTGTTTTTT
CDR3 protein: CASSGQGSREKLFF

clone size: NA
J gene: TRBJ1-2
V gene: TRBV14
D gene: NA
CDR3 DNA: TGTGCCAGCAGCGCACAGGGCTATGGCTACACCTTC
CDR3 protein: CASSAQGYGYTF

clone size: NA
J gene: TRBJ2-1
V gene: TRBV5-4
D gene: TRBD2
CDR3 DNA: TGTGCCAGCAGCTTGCGTGGCGGGAGGGCCTTCAATGAGCAGTTCTTC
CDR3 protein: CASSLRGGRAFNEQFF

clone size: NA
J gene: TRBJ2-4
V gene: TRBV15
D gene: NA
CDR3 DNA: TGTGCCACCAGCGGCGGGACAGCCAAAAACATTCAGTACTTC
CDR3 protein: CATSGGTAKNIQYF

clone size: NA
J gene: TRBJ2-3
V gene: TRBV2
D gene: TRBD1
CDR3 DNA: TGTGCCAGCAGTGAAGTGGGACAGGGAACAGATACGCAGTATTTT
CDR3 protein: CASSEVGQGTDTQYF

clone size: NA
J gene: TRBJ1-1
V gene: TRBV6-5
D gene: NA
CDR3 DNA: TGTGCCAGCAGTTACGATCCGGGAGGATCGGGTGAAGCTTTCTTT
CDR3 protein: CASSYDPGGSGEAFF

clone size: medium-sized
J gene: TRBJ1-1
V gene: TRBV18
D gene: TRBD1
CDR3 DNA: TGTGCCAGCTCACCTGGGACAGGGGGCCGGACTGAAGCTTTCTTT
CDR3 protein: CASSPGTGGRTEAFF

clone size: many
J gene: TRBJ2-4
V gene: TRBV15
D gene: NA
CDR3 DNA: TGTGCCACCAGCAGTGACCAAGCGGGCCTAAGGAACATTCAGTACTTC
CDR3 protein: CATSSDQAGLRNIQYF

clone size: NA
J gene: TRBJ1-3
V gene: TRBV5-1
D gene: NA
CDR3 DNA: TGCGCCAGCAGCTTGGCCCTTGAGGGCTCTCCCATATATTTT
CDR3 protein: CASSLALEGSPIYF

clone size: NA
J gene: TRBJ2-5
V gene: TRBV20-1
D gene: NA
CDR3 DNA: TGCAGTGCTAGTCTTCCCCGACGGGGGAACCAAGAGACCCAGTACTTC
CDR3 protein: CSASLPRRGNQETQYF

clone size: NA
J gene: TRBJ2-1
V gene: TRBV5-4
D gene: TRBD2
CDR3 DNA: TGTGCCAGCAGTTTGACTAGCGGGGGGGGCAATGAGCAGTTCTTC
CDR3 protein: CASSLTSGGGNEQFF

clone size: NA
J gene: TRBJ2-1
V gene: TRBV7-6
D gene: TRBD1
CDR3 DNA: TGTGCCAGCAGCCCGGCCAGACAGGGGGCGGGCGAGCAGTTCTTC
CDR3 protein: CASSPARQGAGEQFF

clone size: NA
J gene: TRBJ2-3
V gene: TRBV5-6
D gene: TRBD2
CDR3 DNA: TGTGCCAGCAGCTTGGCCGAGCGGGGGGCCCTTACGTTCACAGATACGCAGTATTTT
CDR3 protein: CASSLAERGALTFTDTQYF

clone size: NA
J gene: TRBJ2-7
V gene: TRBV10-3
D gene: NA
CDR3 DNA: TGTGCCATCAGATCCCCAGGGGAACGAAGGGAGCAGTACTTC
CDR3 protein: CAIRSPGERREQYF

clone size: NA
J gene: TRBJ2-7
V gene: TRBV7-2
D gene: NA
CDR3 DNA: TGTGCCAGCAGCTTGGGGACTTTATACTACGAGCAGTACTTC
CDR3 protein: CASSLGTLYYEQYF

clone size: NA
J gene: TRBJ1-4
V gene: TRBV5-4
D gene: NA
CDR3 DNA: TGTGCCAGCAGCTTTAGGGGATTTAGTAATGAAAAACTGTTTTTT
CDR3 protein: CASSFRGFSNEKLFF

clone size: NA
J gene: TRBJ1-4
V gene: TRBV19
D gene: NA
CDR3 DNA: TGTGCCAGAAGGAGACGGGCAGAGCAGGGTCTCTGTGAAAAACTGTTTTTT
CDR3 protein: CARRRRAEQGLCEKLFF

clone size: few
J gene: TRBJ1-3
V gene: TRBV10-2
D gene: NA
CDR3 DNA: TGCGCCAGCAGTGAGCTAGGTTCCGCTGGAAACACCATATATTTT
CDR3 protein: CASSELGSAGNTIYF

clone size: NA
J gene: TRBJ2-3
V gene: TRBV2
D gene: TRBD1
CDR3 DNA: TGTGCCAGCAGTGGGGACAGCCGCACAGATACGCAGTATTTT
CDR3 protein: CASSGDSRTDTQYF

clone size: NA
J gene: TRBJ2-3
V gene: TRBV7-3
D gene: TRBD1
CDR3 DNA: TGTGCCAGCAGCATGACAGGGTTTGGAGATACGCAGTATTTT
CDR3 protein: CASSMTGFGDTQYF

clone size: NA
J gene: TRBJ1-5
V gene: TRBV7-8
D gene: NA
CDR3 DNA: TGTGCCAGCAGCTTAGAAGGACTTAATGGGGGCCGGCCCCAGCATTTT
CDR3 protein: CASSLEGLNGGRPQHF

clone size: NA
J gene: TRBJ2-7
V gene: TRBV5-4
D gene: NA
CDR3 DNA: TGTGCCAGCAGCCCCAGGGACGGGAGTGCCTACGAGCAGTACTTC
CDR3 protein: CASSPRDGSAYEQYF

clone size: few
J gene: TRBJ1-2
V gene: TRBV5-1
D gene: NA
CDR3 DNA: TGCGCCAGCAGCTTGCAGGGGTCGAGGAATGATGGGTATGGCTACACCTTC
CDR3 protein: CASSLQGSRNDGYGYTF

clone size: NA
J gene: TRBJ2-4
V gene: TRBV13
D gene: TRBD1
CDR3 DNA: TGTGCCAGCAGCGAACGCCGGGACAGAAAAAACATTCAGTACTTC
CDR3 protein: CASSERRDRKNIQYF

clone size: once
J gene: TRBJ1-4
V gene: TRBV6-6
D gene: NA
CDR3 DNA: TGTGCCAGCAGTCCTCTCGAAAAACTGTTTTTT
CDR3 protein: CASSPLEKLFF

clone size: NA
J gene: TRBJ2-3
V gene: TRBV27
D gene: TRBD2
CDR3 DNA: TGTGCCAGCAGTTTATCCAGCGGGAGGACGGATACGCAGTATTTT
CDR3 protein: CASSLSSGRTDTQYF